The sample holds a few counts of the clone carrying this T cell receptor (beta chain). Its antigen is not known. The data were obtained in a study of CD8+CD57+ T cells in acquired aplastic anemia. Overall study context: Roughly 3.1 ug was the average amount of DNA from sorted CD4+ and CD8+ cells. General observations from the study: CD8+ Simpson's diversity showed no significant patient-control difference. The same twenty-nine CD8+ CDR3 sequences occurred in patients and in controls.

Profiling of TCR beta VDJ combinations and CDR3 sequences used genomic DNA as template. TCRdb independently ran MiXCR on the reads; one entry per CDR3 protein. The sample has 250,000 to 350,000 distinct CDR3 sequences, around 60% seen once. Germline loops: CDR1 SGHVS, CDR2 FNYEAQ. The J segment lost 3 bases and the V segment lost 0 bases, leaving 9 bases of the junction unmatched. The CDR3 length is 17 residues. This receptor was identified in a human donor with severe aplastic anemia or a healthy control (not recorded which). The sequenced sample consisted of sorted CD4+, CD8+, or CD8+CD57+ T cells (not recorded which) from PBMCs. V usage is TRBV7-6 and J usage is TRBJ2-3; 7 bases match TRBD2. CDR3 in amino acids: CASSLAPWAGATDTQYF. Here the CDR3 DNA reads TGTGCCAGCAGCTTAGCACCTTGGGCGGGAGCGACAGATACGCAGTATTTT.